The 19 T cell receptor beta chains in this list originate from one sample, sequenced in a study of blood T cells in healthy people across ages. Primers used in a second PCR of roughly 6 to 11 cycles were a sample-barcoded 5' primer and a J-beta primer mix. Via MiXCR, TCRdb re-called the 5' RACE reads, giving one row per CDR3 protein. In the table there are about 730,000 distinct CDR3 sequences, 40% to 45% of which are singletons. The sequencing sample was made of blood. The receptors come from a woman aged 55-75 years in good health.

The rearrangement uses TRBV5-5 and TRBJ2-7, with 9 nucleotides matching TRBD2. Germline values: CDR1 SGHKS, CDR2 YYEKEE (reference sequence). The J segment lost 7 bases and the V segment lost 1 base, leaving 12 bases of the junction unmatched. The CDR3 extends over 16 amino acids. The CDR3 DNA follows: TGTGCCAGCAGCTTGTCACTAGCGGGTACCTACAATGAGCAGTACTTC. This encodes CASSLSLAGTYNEQYF.

This clonotype has just one count. This chain uses TRBV28 with TRBJ1-6, with TRBD1 as a possible D gene (5 bases). This CDR3 is built from 15 residues. Trimming took off 2 bases at V and 14 bases at J, with 19 bases between the two ends. Germline V gene lookup returns CDR1 MDHEN and CDR2 SYDVKM. CDR3 nucleotide sequence: TGTGCCAGCAGTTTAGGAATCGGGGCCGCGGGCACCCTCCACTTT. This gives the protein CASSLGIGAAGTLHF. Drawing the rest from reference TRBV28 and TRBJ1-6, the complete variable domain is DVKVTQSSRYLVKRTGEKVFLECVQDMDHENMFWYRQDPGLGLRLIYFSYDVKMKEKGDIPEGYSVSREKKERFSLILESASTNQTSMYLCASSLGIGAAGTLHFGNGTRLTVT.

The genes are TRBV7-2 and TRBJ2-1; 7 bases agree with TRBD1. Looked up from germline, CDR1 is SGHTA and CDR2 is FQGNSA. V trimming: 1 base; J trimming: 10 bases; junction bases outside the gene matches: 13. The CDR3 sequence is 16 residues long. The CDR3 protein is CASSLGFGTATWEQFF. CDR3 bases: TGTGCCAGCAGCTTAGGTTTCGGGACAGCTACTTGGGAGCAGTTCTTC.

The genes are TRBV7-2 and TRBJ1-1; 7 positions agree with TRBD1. V shed 5 bases, J shed 4 bases, and the junction held 13 bases outside the gene matches. Germline V gene sequence: CDR1 SGHTA, CDR2 FQGNSA. This CDR3 has 16 residues. CDR3 sequence: CASSRTAGQRFTEAFF. The CDR3 nucleotides are TGTGCCAGCAGCCGAACCGCGGGACAGCGGTTCACTGAAGCTTTCTTT.

With regard to this clonotype: The junction departs from germline at one end; a sequencing error may be responsible. The rearrangement joins TRBV5-6 to TRBJ2-5; either TRBD1 or TRBD2 may fit D (5 bases each). The J call could be wrong; TRBJ2-1 is a better fit for the DNA end. The germline V gene encodes CDR1 SGHDT and CDR2 YYEEEE. This CDR3 spans 14 amino acids. CDR3 loop: CACSLVGGSETQFF. The CDR3 bases are TGTGCCTGCAGCTTGGTTGGGGGATCAGAGACCCAGTTCTTC.

CDR3 sequence (DNA): TGTGCCAGCAGCCTTACGGCCAATCAGCCCCAGCATTTT. Its translation is CASSLTANQPQHF. The chain combines TRBV7-6 with TRBJ1-5; D ambiguous. The CDR3 length is 13 residues. Germline CDR1 SGHVS, CDR2 FNYEAQ. Trimming took 5 bases from V and 3 from J, leaving 8 bases between them.

The sample holds a few counts of this clonotype. V gene TRBV27 combines with J gene TRBJ2-3; 7 nucleotides line up with TRBD2. Germline V gene data show CDR1 as MNHEY and CDR2 as SMNVEV (reference sequence). V dropped 6 bases and J dropped 8; count of bases not matched to a gene: 20. The CDR3 totals 17 residues. DNA of the CDR3: TGTGCCAGCAGCCGAAAGGGACTACCCCAGGCGATGGGTACGCAGTATTTT. It is translated as CASSRKGLPQAMGTQYF.

The V call is TRBV11-1, the J call TRBJ2-5; D remains ambiguous. V was cut by 8 bases and J by 1 base, with 5 bases left in between. CDR1 SGHAT and CDR2 FQDESV come from the germline V gene (reference sequence). The CDR3 consists of 11 residues. The CDR3 region has the DNA TGTGCCAGCGGGATCCAAGAGACCCAGTACTTC. This codes for CASGIQETQYF.

This clonotype has only one observation. The chain employs TRBV21-1 and TRBJ2-7; the table's D call TRBD1 went unverified against the DNA. TRBV21-1 is shown as a pseudogene. The CDR3 runs 19 residues. This CDR3 is CAGSKNSFQGDAISYEQYF. In nucleotides, the CDR3 is TGTGCCGGCAGCAAGAATTCCTTTCAGGGGGACGCGATCTCCTACGAGCAGTACTTC.

As regards this clonotype: Compared with germline, one end of the junction differs, possibly owing to a read error. The chain links TRBV20-1 to TRBJ2-1; TRBD2 agrees at 8 bases. The CDR3 consists of 14 residues. Germline V lookup: CDR1 DFQATT, CDR2 SNEGSKA (reference sequence). The CDR3 DNA is TGCAGTGCAGCGCAGGGTTCGGGGGGGAATGGGCAGTTCTTC. Translated, it gives CSAAQGSGGNGQFF.

The chain recombines TRBV7-9 with TRBJ2-7, with 7 nucleotides matching TRBD1. Looked up from germline, CDR1 is SEHNR and CDR2 is FQNEAQ (reference sequence). This CDR3 is 12 amino acids long. The V gene end was trimmed by 8 bases and the J gene end by 3 bases; junction bases not matched to a gene: 4. The CDR3 DNA reads TGTGCCAGCGAGGGGGCCAGCTACGAGCAGTACTTC. This codes for CASEGASYEQYF.

This clonotype showed up just a few times. The J gene is TRBJ2-7, the V gene TRBV5-4; D is perhaps TRBD1 or TRBD2 (5 bases each). V dropped 1 base and J dropped 3 bases, with 17 bases sitting between them. Germline V gene lookup returns CDR1 SGHNT and CDR2 YYREEE (reference sequence). The CDR3 runs 16 residues. CDR3: CASSLRTGTAFYEQYF. CDR3 bases: TGTGCCAGCAGCTTGCGCACCGGGACGGCTTTCTACGAGCAGTACTTC.

This clonotype was found a few times. This chain uses TRBV9 with TRBJ2-7; TRBD2 agrees at 8 bases. The CDR3 spans 14 residues. The germline V gene has CDR1 SGDLS and CDR2 YYNGEE. Trimming at V came to 2 bases and at J to 7 bases, leaving 8 bases not matched to a gene. Written as DNA, the CDR3 is TGTGCCAGCAGCGTTTGGAGCGGGAGTAATGAGCAGTACTTC. As protein: CASSVWSGSNEQYF.

The J gene is TRBJ2-5, the V gene TRBV11-1; 9 bases are shared with TRBD2. Germline V gene sequence: CDR1 SGHAT, CDR2 FQDESV (reference sequence). The CDR3 runs 15 residues. V lost 6 bases to trimming and J lost 1 base; unmatched junction nucleotides: 6. CDR3 coding DNA: TGTGCCAGCAGTCTGACTAGCGGAGCCCAAGAGACCCAGTACTTC. Its protein is CASSLTSGAQETQYF.

The genes are TRBV14 and TRBJ2-3; 8 bases are shared with TRBD2. Germline V gene lookup returns CDR1 SGHDN and CDR2 FVKESK. The CDR3 totals 15 residues. Losses at the gene ends were 6 bases for V and 5 bases for J; bases not matched to a gene: 10. CDR3 region: CASSPFAGGVDTQYF. CDR3 bases: TGTGCCAGCAGTCCCTTCGCGGGAGGCGTAGATACGCAGTATTTT.

The chain is built from TRBV20-1 and TRBJ2-1; 9 positions match TRBD2. Germline V gene data show CDR1 as DFQATT and CDR2 as SNEGSKA (reference sequence). The CDR3 length is 15 residues. The V gene end was trimmed by 3 bases and the J gene end by 3 bases; junction bases not matched to a gene: 6. This chain's CDR3 is CSASLAGRYYNEQFF. The CDR3 DNA reads as TGCAGTGCTAGTCTAGCGGGGAGATACTACAATGAGCAGTTCTTC.

In its sample, this clonotype was seen a few times. The chain recombines TRBV6-2 or TRBV6-3 with TRBJ1-2; D not certain. Trimming removed 3 bases from V and 4 bases from J, with 33 bases in between. The CDR3 has 21 residues. Germline V gives CDR1 MNHEY, CDR2 SVGEGT. In DNA form, the CDR3 reads TGTGCCAGCAGTTATGCGTTAAAGTGGCCAGTCGGAACAGATTCTCGCTATGGCTACACCTTC. This codes for CASSYALKWPVGTDSRYGYTF.

Written as DNA, the CDR3 is TGTGCCAGCAGCTTTATCGGACACGGCACAGATACGCAGTATTTT. Its protein is CASSFIGHGTDTQYF. This sequence joins TRBV7-2 and TRBJ2-3, with a possible D match to TRBD1 (5 bases). The CDR3 is made up of 15 amino acids. The germline V and J ends were trimmed by 3 bases and 1 base, with 11 bases remaining between them. Germline V gene data show CDR1 as SGHTA and CDR2 as FQGNSA. Variable domain in full (rest from reference TRBV7-2 and TRBJ2-3): GAGVSQSPSNKVTEKGKDVELRCDPISGHTALYWYRQSLGQGLEFLIYFQGNSAPDKSGLPSDRFSAERTGGSVSTLTIQRTQQEDSAVYLCASSFIGHGTDTQYFGPGTRLTVL.

This clonotype was counted between two and nine times. J is TRBJ2-1 and V is TRBV25-1; D possibly corresponds to TRBD1 (5 bases). Germline V lookup: CDR1 MGHDK, CDR2 SYGVNS. Deletions cut 1 base from V and 4 bases from J, with 23 bases between. The CDR3 extends over 19 amino acids. For the CDR3, the DNA is TGTGCCAGCAGTGAATTGGGCGCAGGGCAGCGAGGAGAATACAATGAGCAGTTCTTC. It yields the protein CASSELGAGQRGEYNEQFF.